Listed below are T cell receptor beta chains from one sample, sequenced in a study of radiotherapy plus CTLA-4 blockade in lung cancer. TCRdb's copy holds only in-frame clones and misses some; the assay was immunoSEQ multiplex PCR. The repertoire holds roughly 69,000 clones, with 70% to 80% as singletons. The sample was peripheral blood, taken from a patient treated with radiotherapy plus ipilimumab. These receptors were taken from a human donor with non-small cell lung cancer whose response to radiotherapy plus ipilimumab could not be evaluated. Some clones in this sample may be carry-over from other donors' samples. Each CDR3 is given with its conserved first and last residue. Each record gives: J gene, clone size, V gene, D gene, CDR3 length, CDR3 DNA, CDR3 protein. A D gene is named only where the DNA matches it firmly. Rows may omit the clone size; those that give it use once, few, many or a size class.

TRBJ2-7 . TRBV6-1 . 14 TGTGCCAGCAGACCGACACTCAGCTCCTACGAGCAGTACTTC CASRPTLSSYEQYF
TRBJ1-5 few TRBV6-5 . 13 TGTGCCAGCAGTGGGACAAGCAATCAGCCCCAGCATTTT CASSGTSNQPQHF
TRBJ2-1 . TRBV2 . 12 TGTGCCAGCAGGGTTAGAGGCGATGAGCAGTTCTTC CASRVRGDEQFF
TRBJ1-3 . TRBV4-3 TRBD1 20 TGCGCCAGCAGCCAAGTCGCGACAGGGGGGATGGGTGGTTCAGGAAACACCATATATTTT CASSQVATGGMGGSGNTIYF
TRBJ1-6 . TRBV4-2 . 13 TGTGCCAGCAGCCAAGATATACGGTCACCCCTCCACTTT CASSQDIRSPLHF
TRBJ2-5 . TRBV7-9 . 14 TGTGCCAGCAGCTCCCTAGGGGCTCGAGAGACCCAGTACTTC CASSSLGARETQYF
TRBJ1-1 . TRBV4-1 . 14 TGCGCCAGCAGCTCCAGGGGAATGAACACTGAAGCTTTCTTT CASSSRGMNTEAFF
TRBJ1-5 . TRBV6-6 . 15 TGTGCCAGCAGTCCCGGGGGGGTTAGCAATCAGCCCCAGCATTTT CASSPGGVSNQPQHF
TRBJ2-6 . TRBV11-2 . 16 TGTGCCAGCAGCGCCCTAGATTTCTCTGGGGCCAACGTCCTGACTTTC CASSALDFSGANVLTF
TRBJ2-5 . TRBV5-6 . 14 TGTGCCAGCAGCACTGGACAACCAAAGAAGACCCAGTACTTC CASSTGQPKKTQYF
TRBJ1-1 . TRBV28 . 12 TGTGCCAGCAGAATAATTCAGGGTGAAGCTTTCTTT CASRIIQGEAFF
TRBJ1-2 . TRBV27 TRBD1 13 TGTGCCAGCAGTTGGGCAGGGGGCGATGGCTACACCTTC CASSWAGGDGYTF
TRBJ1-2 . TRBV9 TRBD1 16 TGTGCCAGCAGCGTAGATCCAGGACAGGGGGGGTATGGCTACACCTTC CASSVDPGQGGYGYTF
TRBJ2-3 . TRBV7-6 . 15 TGTGCCAGCAGCTCCGGGGGAAGGGGCACAGATACGCAGTATTTT CASSSGGRGTDTQYF
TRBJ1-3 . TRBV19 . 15 TGTGCCAGTAGTACCCTGGGGGCAGCTGGAAACACCATATATTTT CASSTLGAAGNTIYF
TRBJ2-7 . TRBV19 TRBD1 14 TGTGCCAGTAGTGTGAGGACAGGGGTTGACGAGCAGTACTTC CASSVRTGVDEQYF
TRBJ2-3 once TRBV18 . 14 TGTGCCAGCTCACCCACAGGTAGCACAGATACGCAGTATTTT CASSPTGSTDTQYF
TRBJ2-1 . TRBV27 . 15 TGTGCCAGCAGAGCTACATCTAGCTCCTACAATGAGCAGTTCTTC CASRATSSSYNEQFF
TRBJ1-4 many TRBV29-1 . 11 TGCAGCGTTGACGGCGGTGAAAAACTGTTTTTT CSVDGGEKLFF
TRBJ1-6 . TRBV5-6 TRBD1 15 TGTGCCAGCAGCTTAGGCGACAGGGGAAATTCACCCCTCCACTTT CASSLGDRGNSPLHF
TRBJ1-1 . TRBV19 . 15 TGTGCCAGTAGTATAGGCCAGGGGCGGAACACTGAAGCTTTCTTT CASSIGQGRNTEAFF
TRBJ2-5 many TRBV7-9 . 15 TGTGCCAGCAGCTCCTGGGGGGGACAGGAGGAGACCCAGTACTTC CASSSWGGQEETQYF
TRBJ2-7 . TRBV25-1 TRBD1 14 TGTGCCAGCGCCCGAGAACAGGGGACCTACGAGCAGTACTTC CASAREQGTYEQYF
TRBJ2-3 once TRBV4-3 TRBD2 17 TGCGCCAGCAGCCAAGATTCCAGCGGGGGGGCCCCAGATACGCAGTATTTT CASSQDSSGGAPDTQYF
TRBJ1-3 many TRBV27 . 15 TGTGCCAGCAGTTTAAATGTGAGATTTGGAAACACCATATATTTT CASSLNVRFGNTIYF
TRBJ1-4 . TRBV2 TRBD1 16 TGTGCCAGCAGACCAGACAGGGGGCAATTCAAGGAAAAACTGTTTTTT CASRPDRGQFKEKLFF
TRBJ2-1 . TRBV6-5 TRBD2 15 TGTGCCAGCAGAACGACTAGCGGGGGGCTCAATGAGCAGTTCTTC CASRTTSGGLNEQFF
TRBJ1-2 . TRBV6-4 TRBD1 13 TGTGCCAGCAGCGGACAGGGTGGCTATGGCTACACCTTC CASSGQGGYGYTF
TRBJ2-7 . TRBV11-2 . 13 TGTGCCAGCAGCTTGGGCTTTTCCTACGAGCAGTACTTC CASSLGFSYEQYF
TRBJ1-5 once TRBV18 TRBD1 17 TGTGCCAGCTCACCGTCGACAGGGAGGCGGCTCGATCAGCCCCAGCATTTT CASSPSTGRRLDQPQHF
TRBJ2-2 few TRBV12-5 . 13 TGTGCTAGTGTAGGGGAAAACACCGGGGAGCTGTTTTTT CASVGENTGELFF
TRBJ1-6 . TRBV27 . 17 TGTGCCAGCAGTTTAGGGCAGGGAAGCTCCTATAATTCACCCCTCCACTTT CASSLGQGSSYNSPLHF
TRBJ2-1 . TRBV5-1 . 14 TGCGCCAGCAGACTACAGGGAAATTCCAATGAGCAGTTCTTC CASRLQGNSNEQFF
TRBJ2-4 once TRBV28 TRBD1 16 TGTGCCAGCGGAAATCGGGACAGTGTAGCCAAAAACATTCAGTACTTC CASGNRDSVAKNIQYF
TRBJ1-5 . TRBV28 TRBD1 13 TGTGCCAGCAGTTATCAGGGGGATCAGCCCCAGCATTTT CASSYQGDQPQHF
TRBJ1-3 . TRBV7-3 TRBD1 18 TGTGCCAGCAGCTTAACTTTCAGGACAGGGCTCTCTGGAAACACCATATATTTT CASSLTFRTGLSGNTIYF
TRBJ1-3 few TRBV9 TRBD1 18 TGTGCCAGCAGCCCGGCGACAGGGGGTCTCTTCTCTGGAAACACCATATATTTT CASSPATGGLFSGNTIYF
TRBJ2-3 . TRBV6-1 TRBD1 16 TGTGCCAGCAATGAGCTGAGGGCAGGGGGATCGGATACGCAGTATTTT CASNELRAGGSDTQYF
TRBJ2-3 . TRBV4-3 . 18 TGCGCCAGCAGCCAAGACGCGTATCTACAGGGCCATTCAGATACGCAGTATTTT CASSQDAYLQGHSDTQYF
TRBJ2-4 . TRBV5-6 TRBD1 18 TGTGCCAGCAGCTTAGGACAGGGGGGACCAATAGCCAAAAACATTCAGTACTTC CASSLGQGGPIAKNIQYF
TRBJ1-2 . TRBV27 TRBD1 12 TGTGCCAGCGGATGGACAGGGTTTGGCTACACCTTC CASGWTGFGYTF
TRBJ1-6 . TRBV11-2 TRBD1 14 TGTGCCAGCAGCTCGAGGACAGGGAGATCGCCCCTCCACTTT CASSSRTGRSPLHF
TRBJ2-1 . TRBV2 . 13 TGTGCCAGCAGGAAATCAGGGGTGGATGAGCAGTTCTTC CASRKSGVDEQFF
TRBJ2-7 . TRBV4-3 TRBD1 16 TGCGCCAGCAGCCAAGATCGACAGGGGGCCAGGTACGAGCAGTACTTC CASSQDRQGARYEQYF
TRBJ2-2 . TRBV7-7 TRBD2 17 TGTGCTAGCAGCTTGTATACTAGCGGGGTTTCAACCGGGGAGCTGTTTTTT CASSLYTSGVSTGELFF
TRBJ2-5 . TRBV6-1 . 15 TGTGCCAGCAGCCTGAGAGGGGGGGGGTTGGAGACCCAGTACTTC CASSLRGGGLETQYF
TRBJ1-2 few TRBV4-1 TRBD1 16 TGCGCCAGCAGCCAAGCCCCAGGGACAGTCTCCTATGGCTACACCTTC CASSQAPGTVSYGYTF
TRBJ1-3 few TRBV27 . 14 TGTGCCAGCAGCTCCGGACTTCCAGGAAACACCATATATTTT CASSSGLPGNTIYF
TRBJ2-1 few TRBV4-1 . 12 TGCGCCAGCAGCCTCGGGGAGACTGAGCAGTTCTTC CASSLGETEQFF
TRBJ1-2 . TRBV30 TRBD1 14 TGTGCCTGGAGTTCGAGACAGGGGATACCGGGCTACACCTTC CAWSSRQGIPGYTF
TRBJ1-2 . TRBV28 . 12 TGTGCCAGCAGTTTATCGCCGAGGGGCTACACCTTC CASSLSPRGYTF
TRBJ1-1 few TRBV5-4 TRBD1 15 TGTGCCAGCAGCAACCCGGGACAGGGGAACACTGAAGCTTTCTTT CASSNPGQGNTEAFF
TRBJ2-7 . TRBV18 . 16 TGTGCCAGCTCAGCGGGGACACAGGGGACCTCCTACGAGCAGTACTTC CASSAGTQGTSYEQYF
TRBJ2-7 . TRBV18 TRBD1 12 TGTGCCAGCTCCCCGGGGGACAGGGGAAAGTACTTC CASSPGDRGKYF
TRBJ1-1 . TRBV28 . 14 TGTGCCAGCAGTTCCCCGTGGACAGCCCCTGAAGCTTTCTTT CASSSPWTAPEAFF
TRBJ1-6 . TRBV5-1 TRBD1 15 TGCGCCAGCAGCTCCGCCACAGGGGGTAATTCACCCCTCCACTTT CASSSATGGNSPLHF
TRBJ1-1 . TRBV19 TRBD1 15 TGTGCCAGTAGTGGTAGGACAGGGGGCGTGACTGAAGCTTTCTTT CASSGRTGGVTEAFF
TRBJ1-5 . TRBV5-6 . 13 TGTGCCAGCAGCGGGGGAGGTGGTCAGCCCCAGCATTTT CASSGGGGQPQHF
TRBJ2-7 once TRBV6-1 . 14 TGTGCCAGCAGTGAAACCGGGTGGGCCTACGAGCAGTACTTC CASSETGWAYEQYF